The rows below give T cell receptor beta chains drawn from one sample of a study of blood T cell repertoires in COVID-19. TCRdb keeps only in-frame clones here, not all; method: immunoSEQ multiplex PCR. The sample lists some 250,000 clones, roughly 86% seen once, with approximately 5.1% in the top ten. Material: peripheral blood. The receptors stem from a woman aged 55 to 70 with COVID-19, enrolled during active disease. Both conserved end residues are part of each CDR3.

j_call cdr3_length v_call cdr3_aa
TRBJ1-1 12 TRBV29-1 CSVTQGGTEAFF
TRBJ2-1 16 TRBV6-5 CASSWPGLETYNEQFF
TRBJ1-2 13 TRBV7-9 CASSFPGSYGYTF
TRBJ1-2 15 TRBV11-1 CASSSTRTGNYGYTF
TRBJ2-3 12 TRBV19 CASRASSDTQYF
TRBJ1-1 15 TRBV19 CASSIEDRVAAGAFF
TRBJ2-1 15 TRBV4-2 CASSQGSGTDNEQFF
TRBJ2-3 14 TRBV18 CASSSTGGRDTQYF
TRBJ1-1 15 TRBV2 CATTLTGAMNTEAFF
TRBJ2-1 15 TRBV30 CAWSPDRGISNEQFF
TRBJ2-7 13 TRBV5-6 CASSVGGSYEQYF
TRBJ1-4 15 TRBV28 CASRPNRDRAEKLFF
TRBJ2-5 14 TRBV5-1 CASSLALTRETQYF
TRBJ1-5 14 TRBV5-8 CASSLGQLVGTQHF
TRBJ1-5 13 TRBV30 CAWNGGPNQPQHF
TRBJ2-1 16 TRBV4-1 CASSQVNSAAANEQFF
TRBJ2-7 14 TRBV7-2 CASSLVQGASEQYF
TRBJ1-2 15 TRBV3-1/TRBV3-2 CASSHSTQGVYGYTF
TRBJ2-7 17 TRBV5-1 CASSLPLKREGLGEQYF
TRBJ2-7 14 TRBV18 CASSPTSGPYEQYF
TRBJ2-1 13 TRBV18 CASSTDSYNEQFF
TRBJ2-7 15 TRBV2 CANSPNRLSSYEQYF
TRBJ1-6 15 TRBV4-2 CASSRGWGENSPLHF
TRBJ1-2 14 TRBV30 CAWSRWTGGYGYTF
TRBJ1-5 13 TRBV28 CASPDRGGSAQHF
TRBJ2-3 16 TRBV6-2/TRBV6-3 CASSLKLVGGPDTQYF